This TCR beta chain stems from a study of T cells in Graves' hyperthyroidism and ophthalmopathy. Whole-study results and caveats: Among thyroid clonotypes expanded above 0.001, most also appeared in blood.

For Graves' hyperthyroidism to be stable, ophthalmopathy could not progress within 18 months. Diagnoses were established using clinical symptoms, serum thyroxine and TRAb, thyroid ultrasound and orbital computed tomography. RNA transcripts were the template for amplifying TCR beta CDR3 regions. An initial round of RT-PCR targeting the TCR CDR3 relied on the HTBI primer set. TCRdb itself ran the multiplex PCR reads through MiXCR, one entry per CDR3 protein. The data contain 750,000 to 950,000 distinct CDR3 sequences, roughly 40% of them singletons. The length of the CDR3 is 15 residues. With V trimmed by 5 bases and J by 5 bases, 10 bases remained unmatched. Germline V gene sequence: CDR1 SQVTM, CDR2 ANQGSEA. The table lists this clonotype with many counts. Its antigen is still unknown.

The chain links TRBV29-1 to TRBJ2-2; the match to TRBD1 covers 8 bases. The sample comprised blood. The receptor comes from a man aged 18 to 30 with Graves' hyperthyroidism. As DNA, the CDR3 is TGCAGCGTTCCAGGACAGGGTGGCGATACCGGGGAGCTGTTTTTT. Residues: CSVPGQGGDTGELFF.